The rows below give T cell receptor beta chains drawn from one sample of a study of blood T cell repertoires in COVID-19. Sequenced by immunoSEQ multiplex PCR; TCRdb stores in-frame clones only, minus some. The data show 170,000 or so clones, just under 90% seen once. Material for sequencing was peripheral blood. The receptor source for this set is a woman younger than 30 who had recovered from COVID-19. CDR3s leave out the opening cysteine and the closing phenylalanine or tryptophan. D genes are given only for firm matches.

CDR3aa | j_gene | d_gene | v_gene
ASRNSGREIQPQH | TRBJ1-5 | NA | TRBV19
ASSPSLELY | TRBJ2-7 | NA | TRBV7-9
ASSLDRASEQY | TRBJ2-7 | TRBD1 | TRBV7-7
ATSDTYKAF | TRBJ1-1 | NA | TRBV24-1
ASSSGEMNTEAF | TRBJ1-1 | NA | TRBV5-1
ASSYSPWGRAEEQY | TRBJ2-7 | NA | TRBV6-5
ASSVGPGQGYEQY | TRBJ2-7 | TRBD1 | TRBV9
ASSIARGNEQY | TRBJ2-7 | TRBD2 | TRBV19
ASSPQGPNSNQPQH | TRBJ1-5 | NA | TRBV18
ATSSPPAKEDETQY | TRBJ2-5 | NA | TRBV15
ASSLHLAGAANTQY | TRBJ2-3 | TRBD2 | TRBV5-1
ASSKGAQSEKLF | TRBJ1-4 | NA | TRBV19
ASSQVRTDYEQY | TRBJ2-7 | NA | TRBV3-1/TRBV3-2
ASSLSTGPYGYT | TRBJ1-2 | NA | TRBV11-2
ASSLGGGDEQF | TRBJ2-1 | TRBD2 | TRBV28
ASSLIGTGGYEQY | TRBJ2-7 | TRBD1 | TRBV3-1/TRBV3-2
ASSLLPRGTEKLF | TRBJ1-4 | NA | TRBV27
ASSPGVYQPQH | TRBJ1-5 | NA | TRBV5-6
ASSATSGRAGTGELF | TRBJ2-2 | TRBD2 | TRBV5-1
ASSLSTGGGGANVLT | TRBJ2-6 | TRBD1 | TRBV7-2
ASSPGRFGQGHTIY | TRBJ1-3 | TRBD1 | TRBV18
ASSGGLAVSTDTQY | TRBJ2-3 | TRBD2 | TRBV7-9
ASSASSGGGYNEQF | TRBJ2-1 | TRBD2 | TRBV2
SVVGAGGSYNEQF | TRBJ2-1 | TRBD2 | TRBV29-1
ASSPFSGNTIY | TRBJ1-3 | NA | TRBV27
ASSPTTIGHEQY | TRBJ2-7 | NA | TRBV13
ASSVSGDELF | TRBJ1-4 | NA | TRBV5-1
ASSFGLNTGELF | TRBJ2-2 | NA | TRBV7-8
SAGTDNQPQH | TRBJ1-5 | TRBD1 | TRBV29-1
ASSSRDRGRDTQY | TRBJ2-3 | TRBD1 | TRBV5-1
ASSPWTSGVYNEQF | TRBJ2-1 | TRBD2 | TRBV5-5
ASSSRQGAAQETQY | TRBJ2-5 | TRBD1 | TRBV7-2
AISESYLATSTDTQY | TRBJ2-3 | NA | TRBV10-3
ASSLSGDEQF | TRBJ2-1 | TRBD2 | TRBV6-5
ASSLGTSGGPSSYNEQF | TRBJ2-1 | TRBD2 | TRBV7-8
ATSDYAGQGTDTQY | TRBJ2-3 | TRBD1 | TRBV24-1
ASSTSGGSSYNEQF | TRBJ2-1 | TRBD2 | TRBV9
ASSIAMNTEAF | TRBJ1-1 | NA | TRBV19
AISEGLYSPLH | TRBJ1-6 | NA | TRBV10-3
ATSDSGTYPYEQY | TRBJ2-7 | NA | TRBV24-1
ASSLQGPLTGGYGYT | TRBJ1-2 | NA | TRBV7-2